This T cell receptor beta chain is from a study of CD8 T cells in Susac syndrome. Overall study results and limits: An acknowledgment was made by the study that its TCR sequencing and HLA analysis involved relatively few individuals.

This CDR3 has 13 residues. Per the germline V gene, CDR1 is MDHEN and CDR2 is SYDVKM. As for this clonotype: Its antigen is currently unknown. One end of the junction is discordant with germline, which a read error may explain.

Sequencing of TCR beta was undertaken in CD8+ and CD4+ T cells derived from blood. Relapsing-remitting disease, either stable or active, was present in the multiple sclerosis controls, who were treatment-naive patients. Random hexamers were used to reverse transcribe the RNA input (about 0.5 to 1 ug). The immunoSEQ assay covered 54 Vbeta and 13 Jbeta segments for CDR3. TCRdb re-called the immunoSEQ multiplex PCR reads through MiXCR, storing one row per CDR3 protein. The sample yields about 130,000 distinct CDR3 sequences, about 94% seen once. The chain recombines TRBV28 with TRBJ2-7, with 8 bases that match TRBD2. The sample taken for sequencing was CD4+ T cells from PBMCs. The sequence was obtained from a human donor with multiple sclerosis. CDR3 loop: CASSRGTSRGESF. CDR3 sequence (DNA): TGTGCCAGCAGCCGAGGGACTAGTAGGGGAGAGAGCTTC.